The 30 T cell receptor beta chains below come from one sample, sequenced in a study of blood T cell repertoires in COVID-19. TCRdb's table, derived via immunoSEQ multiplex PCR, lists solely in-frame clones and lacks some. The sample consists of about 81,000 clones, around 88% of them appearing once. The sample consisted of peripheral blood. The source of these receptors is a woman over 75 with acute or convalescent COVID-19.

V usage is TRBV5-5 and J usage is TRBJ2-5, with D uncertain. The germline CDR1 and CDR2 sequences are SGHKS and YYEKEE (reference sequence). This CDR3 spans 13 amino acids. The V gene lost 0 bases and the J gene lost 2 bases, with 5 bases spanning the gap. The CDR3 protein is CASSLDRQETQYF. The CDR3 nucleotides are TGTGCCAGCAGCTTGGACAGACAAGAGACCCAGTACTTC.

The V call is TRBV18, the J call TRBJ2-1; TRBD2 agrees at 9 bases. The germline gives CDR1 KGHSH, CDR2 LQKENI. The V gene end was trimmed by 2 bases and the J gene end by 6 bases; junction bases not matched to a gene: 17. The CDR3 runs to 19 residues. CDR3 sequence reads: CASSPGGLAGSFFINEQFF. CDR3 sequence (DNA): TGTGCCAGCTCACCAGGGGGGCTAGCGGGATCGTTTTTTATCAATGAGCAGTTCTTC.

J is TRBJ2-3 and V is TRBV19; TRBD1 matches at 12 bases. Trimming removed 6 bases from V and 8 bases from J; junction bases left unmatched: 9. The V gene's germline CDR1 is LNHDA and CDR2 SQIVND (reference sequence). This CDR3 has 15 residues. CDR3 loop: CASSSGTGGWGTQYF. The CDR3 nucleotides read TGTGCCAGTAGCTCCGGGACAGGGGGCTGGGGTACGCAGTATTTT.

The chain joins TRBV19 to TRBJ2-1; 7 bases are a match to TRBD2. With V trimmed by 8 bases and J by 9 bases, 16 bases remained unmatched. CDR3 length: 15 residues. Germline V gene sequence: CDR1 LNHDA, CDR2 SQIVND (reference sequence). CDR3 protein: CASGTSSGARGEQFF. The CDR3 DNA sequence: TGTGCCAGTGGAACGTCGAGCGGGGCCCGGGGTGAGCAGTTCTTC.

In this sample, this clone turned up once. This rearrangement joins TRBV7-2 to TRBJ1-1; no clear D gene. V was shortened by 5 bases and J by 0 bases, with 7 bases between the two germline ends. Germline CDR1 is SGHTA and CDR2 is FQGNSA. The CDR3 totals 13 residues. As DNA, the CDR3 is TGTGCCAGCAGCCAGACAATGAACACTGAAGCTTTCTTT. Translation: CASSQTMNTEAFF.

The chain has TRBV28 and TRBJ1-2; D gene unclear. Trimming took 8 bases from V and 6 from J, leaving 10 bases between them. In germline, CDR1 is MDHEN, CDR2 SYDVKM. The CDR3 totals 11 residues. For the CDR3, the DNA is TGTGCCAGCGTATCTGGGCATGGCTACACCTTC. It specifies CASVSGHGYTF.

The chain's CDR3 is CATSRKTGYTGELFF. The CDR3, as DNA: TGTGCCACCAGCAGGAAGACAGGATATACCGGGGAGCTGTTTTTT. The chain recombines TRBV15 with TRBJ2-2; D perhaps matches TRBD1 (6 bases). The germline V and J ends were trimmed by 3 bases and 5 bases, with 13 bases remaining between them. Looked up from germline, CDR1 is LNHNV and CDR2 is YYDKDF (reference sequence). This CDR3 comprises 15 residues.

The chain couples TRBV29-1 to TRBJ2-3; 15 bases align to TRBD2. The V gene's germline CDR1 is SQVTM and CDR2 ANQGSEA. This CDR3 is 15 amino acids long. V gave up 7 bases and J gave up 1 base; unmatched junction bases: 3. The CDR3 nucleotides read TGCAGCGCAAGGACTAGCGGGGGGGGCACAGATACGCAGTATTTT. It encodes CSARTSGGGTDTQYF.

This chain uses TRBV9 with TRBJ2-7; D perhaps matches TRBD1 (6 bases). CDR3 length: 15 amino acids. Trimming removed 0 bases from V and 4 bases from J, with 14 bases in between. Germline V gene data show CDR1 as SGDLS and CDR2 as YYNGEE. CDR3: CASSVDWQGRYEQYF. The CDR3 DNA reads as TGTGCCAGCAGCGTAGATTGGCAGGGGCGATACGAGCAGTACTTC. Supplemented by reference TRBV9 and TRBJ2-7, the full variable domain reads DSGVTQTPKHLITATGQRVTLRCSPRSGDLSVYWYQQSLDQGLQFLIQYYNGEERAKGNILERFSAQQFPDLHSELNLSSLELGDSALYFCASSVDWQGRYEQYFGPGTRLTVT.

The V and J genes are TRBV9 and TRBJ1-6, with a tentative D call TRBD1 (5 bases). CDR1 and CDR2 (germline): SGDLS, YYNGEE. V lost 0 bases and J lost 10, with 14 bases in between. The CDR3 extends over 15 amino acids. The DNA of the CDR3 is TGTGCCAGCAGCGTAGAGGCCTCAGGGCTCTCACCCCTCCACTTT. Its protein is CASSVEASGLSPLHF.

This chain links TRBV6-5 with TRBJ2-7, with 12 bases that match TRBD1. Losses at the gene ends were 7 bases for V and 4 bases for J; bases not matched to a gene: 2. Germline CDR1 MNHEY, CDR2 SVGAGI. This CDR3 comprises 13 residues. Here the CDR3 DNA reads TGTGCCAGCAAGGGACAGGGGGCTTACGAGCAGTACTTC. This translates into CASKGQGAYEQYF.

The chain is built from TRBV19 and TRBJ1-1, with 10 bases aligning to TRBD1. CDR1 and CDR2 from the germline V gene are LNHDA and SQIVND (reference sequence). The CDR3 runs 16 residues. J lost 6 bases, V lost 6 bases, and 13 bases had no gene match. The CDR3 bases are TGTGCCAGTAGGACCTGGACAGGGGGGTCTTTCCCTGAAGCTTTCTTT. Translated, it gives CASRTWTGGSFPEAFF.

This chain joins TRBV6-5 and TRBJ2-3; possibly TRBD2 for D (6 bases). The CDR3 loop spans 14 amino acids. Trimming left V 6 bases short and J 8 bases short, with 18 bases between. Germline CDR1 reads MNHEY; CDR2 reads SVGAGI. CDR3 bases: TGTGCCAGCAGGGGGGTTAGCGGCGGAAGTACGCAGTATTTT. Amino acid sequence: CASRGVSGGSTQYF.

The chain uses TRBV5-6 and TRBJ1-3; TRBD1 is a possible D gene (6 bases). The length of the CDR3 is 15 residues. V shed 1 base and J shed 11 bases, with 19 bases lying between them. In germline, CDR1 is SGHDT, CDR2 YYEEEE. CDR3 residues: CASSLYRTATGAIYF. The DNA of the CDR3 is TGTGCCAGCAGCTTGTACCGGACAGCAACAGGTGCCATATATTTT.

CDR3 DNA: TGTGCCTGGGCCGGGACTAGCGGGAGGGCTTGGGAGCAGTACTTC. Its translation: CAWAGTSGRAWEQYF. The V call is TRBV30, the J call TRBJ2-7, with 16 bases identical to TRBD2. V gave up 5 bases and J gave up 7 bases; unmatched junction bases: 8. The CDR3 sequence is 15 residues long. The germline CDR1 and CDR2 sequences are GTSNPN and SVGIG (reference sequence).

This rearrangement joins TRBV5-4 to TRBJ1-6; 8 nucleotides line up with TRBD1. V lost 0 bases and J lost 8; bases outside the gene matches: 1. This CDR3 comprises 14 residues. Germline CDR1 SGHNT, CDR2 YYREEE (reference sequence). CDR3 nucleotides: TGTGCCAGCAGCTTGGAACAGGGGGATTCACCCCTCCACTTT. Translated, it gives CASSLEQGDSPLHF. Full variable domain (rest looked up from reference TRBV5-4 and TRBJ1-6): ETGVTQSPTHLIKTRGQQVTLRCSSQSGHNTVSWYQQALGQGPQFIFQYYREEENGRGNFPPRFSGLQFPNYSSELNVNALELDDSALYLCASSLEQGDSPLHFGNGTRLTVT.

This chain links TRBV5-1 with TRBJ2-7; TRBD2 matches at 8 bases. The germline CDR1 and CDR2 sequences are SGHRS and YFSETQ. V trimming: 8 bases; J trimming: 3 bases; junction bases outside the gene matches: 10. This CDR3 is built from 14 residues. The CDR3 region has the DNA TGCGCCAGTAAGCGGGAGTCGGGTTACTACGAGCAGTACTTC. Translated: CASKRESGYYEQYF.

V usage is TRBV5-1 and J usage is TRBJ2-2, with 9 bases lining up with TRBD1. Germline loops: CDR1 SGHRS, CDR2 YFSETQ. J gave up 6 bases and V 9 bases, and 12 bases lay outside the gene matches. This CDR3 has 15 residues. The CDR3 protein is CATQLGQGSSGELFF. The CDR3 DNA reads TGCGCCACCCAACTGGGACAGGGATCCTCCGGGGAGCTGTTTTTT. Together with reference TRBV5-1 and TRBJ2-2, the CDR3 gives the full variable domain: KAGVTQTPRYLIKTRGQQVTLSCSPISGHRSVSWYQQTPGQGLQFLFEYFSETQRNKGNFPGRFSGRQFSNSRSEMNVSTLELGDSALYLCATQLGQGSSGELFFGEGSRLTVL.

The chain carries TRBV9 and TRBJ2-5, with unresolved D. The CDR3 totals 13 residues. Trimming took off 0 bases at V and 4 bases at J, with 7 bases between the two ends. Germline V gene lookup returns CDR1 SGDLS and CDR2 YYNGEE. The CDR3 DNA reads TGTGCCAGCAGCGTAGGCCCGGGAGAGACCCAGTACTTC. Translating it yields CASSVGPGETQYF.

The gene calls are TRBV6-5 and TRBJ2-5; TRBD2 agrees at 7 bases. V lost 4 bases and J lost 2; bases outside the gene matches: 7. CDR3 length: 15 amino acids. Germline V gene lookup returns CDR1 MNHEY and CDR2 SVGAGI. The CDR3 is CASSSTWGGQETQYF. In DNA form, the CDR3 reads TGTGCCAGCAGTTCCACGTGGGGGGGTCAAGAGACCCAGTACTTC.

This clone was counted once. The gene calls are TRBV7-2 and TRBJ2-2; TRBD1 matches 7 bases. Germline lookup yields CDR1 SGHTA and CDR2 FQGNSA. V gave up 4 bases and J gave up 1 base; unmatched junction bases: 3. This CDR3 is 15 amino acids long. CDR3 sequence (DNA): TGTGCCAGCAGCTCGGGGACAGTGAACACCGGGGAGCTGTTTTTT. It codes for CASSSGTVNTGELFF.

The chain carries TRBV18 and TRBJ1-2; 8 positions agree with TRBD1. Germline CDR1 is KGHSH and CDR2 is LQKENI. The CDR3 loop spans 14 amino acids. The V gene end was trimmed by 4 bases and the J gene end by 0 bases; junction bases not matched to a gene: 1. This CDR3 is CASSRDRTNYGYTF. DNA of the CDR3: TGTGCCAGCTCACGGGACAGGACTAACTATGGCTACACCTTC.

This clone appeared a single time. The V gene is TRBV5-1, the J gene TRBJ2-7, with 9 bases aligning to TRBD1. Germline V gives CDR1 SGHRS, CDR2 YFSETQ. J gave up 6 bases and V 9 bases, and 13 bases lay outside the gene matches. The CDR3 loop spans 14 amino acids. CDR3: CATSRGTGSFEQYF. In DNA form, the CDR3 reads TGCGCCACCTCTCGGGGGACAGGGAGCTTCGAGCAGTACTTC.

V is TRBV4-3 and J is TRBJ1-4; D remains ambiguous. The germline V gene has CDR1 LGHNA and CDR2 YSLEER. Trimming took off 4 bases at V and 0 bases at J, with 9 bases between the two ends. The CDR3 is made up of 15 amino acids. In DNA, the CDR3 is TGCGCCAGCAGCCTCTCCGGGGCAACTAATGAAAAACTGTTTTTT. Amino acids: CASSLSGATNEKLFF.

J is TRBJ2-1 and V is TRBV20-1, with D possibly TRBD1 on 5 matching bases. The germline V gene has CDR1 DFQATT and CDR2 SNEGSKA (reference sequence). The CDR3 loop spans 11 amino acids. Deletions cut 4 bases from V and 5 bases from J, with 6 bases between. CDR3 nucleotide sequence: TGCAGTGCTAACAGGAACAATGAGCAGTTCTTC. As protein: CSANRNNEQFF.

CDR3 sequence reads: CASSPTGTGDFSLHF. CDR3 DNA: TGCGCCAGCAGCCCCACCGGGACAGGGGATTTCTCCCTCCACTTT. The chain is built from TRBV5-1 and TRBJ1-6; 10 bases fit TRBD1. Per the germline V gene, CDR1 is SGHRS and CDR2 is YFSETQ. This CDR3 is 15 amino acids long. V lost 4 bases and J lost 14; bases outside the gene matches: 12.

This chain links TRBV7-3 with TRBJ2-2; D call uncertain. The CDR3 is 12 residues long. Germline CDR1 is SGHTA and CDR2 is FQGTGA. V was cut by 6 bases and J by 6 bases, with 8 bases left in between. CDR3 nucleotides: TGTGCCAGCAGTCCTTTCCCCGGGGAGCTGTTTTTT. This sequence encodes CASSPFPGELFF.

The genes are TRBV5-4 and TRBJ1-4; D uncertain. Trimming removed 3 bases from V and 0 bases from J, with 6 bases in between. This CDR3 region has 14 residues. In germline, CDR1 is SGHNT, CDR2 YYREEE (reference sequence). CDR3 in DNA: TGTGCCAGCAGCTCCAGTGCAACTAATGAAAAACTGTTTTTT. Residues: CASSSSATNEKLFF.

The rearrangement joins TRBV19 to TRBJ1-5, with D perhaps TRBD1 (6 bases). The length of the CDR3 is 12 residues. The V end lost 7 bases, the J end lost 5 bases, and 9 bases lay between the germline ends. The germline gives CDR1 LNHDA, CDR2 SQIVND (reference sequence). CDR3 residues: CASNTGHQPQHF. For the CDR3, the DNA is TGTGCCAGTAACACAGGGCATCAGCCCCAGCATTTT. The full variable domain, with the rest looked up from reference TRBV19 and TRBJ1-5, is DGGITQSPKYLFRKEGQNVTLSCEQNLNHDAMYWYRQDPGQGLRLIYYSQIVNDFQKGDIAEGYSVSREKKESFPLTVTSAQKNPTAFYLCASNTGHQPQHFGDGTRLSIL.

The genes are TRBV19 and TRBJ1-4, with D possibly being TRBD1 (6 bases). Germline CDR1 is LNHDA and CDR2 is SQIVND (reference sequence). CDR3 size: 14 residues. V lost 4 bases and J 8 bases, leaving 14 bases between the germline ends. The CDR3 bases are TGTGCCAGTAGTAACAACAGGGTCGGGGAAAAACTGTTTTTT. This encodes CASSNNRVGEKLFF.